Sequencing of this TCR beta chain was carried out in a study of blood T cell repertoires in COVID-19. Assay used: immunoSEQ multiplex PCR; TCRdb lists only in-frame clones, some missing. The sample lists about 200,000 clones; over 80% were seen once. The ends lost 6 bases at V and 5 bases at J; junction bases unmatched: 3. Germline CDR1 LGHDT, CDR2 YNNKEL (reference sequence). This CDR3 comprises 14 residues. This clonotype was sampled from a man in his forties with acute or convalescent COVID-19. Sequencing input: peripheral blood. The J gene is TRBJ2-1, the V gene TRBV3-1 (or the pseudogene TRBV3-2), with 11 bases matching TRBD2. The CDR3 is CASSTSGRDNEQFF. CDR3 bases: TGTGCCAGCAGTACTAGCGGGAGAGACAATGAGCAGTTCTTC.